This T cell receptor beta chain was sequenced for a study of blood T cell repertoires in COVID-19. Study-level information: From the United States, Italy and Spain came samples of acute and convalescent COVID-19. From T cells, B-cell-depleted T cells, or PBMCs came the material, which was cDNA or gDNA.

CDR1 is SEHNR, CDR2 FQNEAQ, per germline (reference sequence). The CDR3 sequence is 12 residues long. Deletions cut 0 bases from V and 5 bases from J, with 5 bases between. Authors' processing steps: Amplification from reference gene primers served as the basis for estimated nucleated cell counts. Method: immunoSEQ multiplex PCR; TCRdb's copy keeps in-frame clones and lacks some. That table is the source of V, J and clone size, and D and trimming were worked out from the DNA. The sample carries 55,000 to 75,000 clones, around nine tenths recorded once. Specimen: peripheral blood. This chain joins TRBV7-9 and TRBJ2-7; D not resolved. This clonotype was obtained from a human donor with active COVID-19. The donor label of this sample is uncertain. The chain's CDR3 is CASSLARNEQYF. The CDR3 coding sequence is TGTGCCAGCAGCTTAGCGAGGAACGAGCAGTACTTC.